The 9 T cell receptor beta chains reported below all come from one sample, sequenced in a study of T-cell reconstitution after alpha-beta-depleted transplantation in children. Preparation of the TCRbeta library involved a method that used unique molecular identifiers. TCRdb fed the PCR reads into MiXCR, producing one record per CDR3 protein. The table has 150,000 to 200,000 distinct CDR3 sequences, approximately 6.8% seen once. Source: PBMCs, taken before TCRalphabeta/CD19-depleted stem cell transplant. The receptors were gathered from a girl less than two years old with combined immunodeficiency, due to receive a stem cell transplant.

This clonotype was found many times. The chain links TRBV4-2 to TRBJ2-5; 9 bases fit TRBD2. The CDR3 runs 15 residues. The J segment lost 2 bases and the V segment lost 1 base, leaving 2 bases of the junction unmatched. CDR1 is LGHNA and CDR2 is YNFKEQ in the germline V gene. In DNA, the CDR3 is TGTGCCAGCAGCCAAGTTAGCGGGGGACAAGAGACCCAGTACTTC. Translated: CASSQVSGGQETQYF.

This clonotype was recorded at least ten times. This sequence joins TRBV7-9 and TRBJ2-5; 7 positions agree with TRBD2. This CDR3 is 16 amino acids long. The germline CDR1 and CDR2 sequences are SEHNR and FQNEAQ (reference sequence). Trimming at V came to 3 bases and at J to 1 base, leaving 8 bases not matched to a gene. The CDR3 DNA sequence: TGTGCCAGCAGCTTGATGTGGGAGGGACCCCAAGAGACCCAGTACTTC. Translation: CASSLMWEGPQETQYF.

This clonotype has more than one count but fewer than ten. This chain links TRBV5-1 with TRBJ2-2, with 9 nucleotides matching TRBD1. V was pared by 1 base and J by 6 bases, with 16 bases of the junction left unmatched. This CDR3 is 19 amino acids long. CDR1 is SGHRS and CDR2 is YFSETQ in the germline V gene. CDR3 region: CASSLNGYGTGIGAGELFF. For the CDR3, the DNA is TGCGCCAGCAGCTTGAATGGGTACGGGACAGGGATTGGCGCCGGGGAGCTGTTTTTT.

This chain connects TRBV7-2 to TRBJ2-5; 10 bases agree with TRBD2. Per the germline V gene, CDR1 is SGHTA and CDR2 is FQGNSA. J was trimmed by 5 bases and V by 5 bases; bases with no gene match: 8. The CDR3 runs 15 residues. CDR3 region: CASSDRVSGGETQYF. The DNA for the CDR3 is TGTGCCAGCAGCGACCGGGTTAGCGGGGGGGAGACCCAGTACTTC.

The V call is TRBV7-8, the J call TRBJ1-5; perhaps TRBD1 as D (5 bases). The CDR3 covers 17 residues. Trimming pared 1 base from V and 3 bases from J, leaving 16 bases between. Germline CDR1 is SGHVS and CDR2 is FQNEAQ. The CDR3 region has the DNA TGTGCCAGCAGCTTAGAAGCCAGGGCGTTTCCCAATCAGCCCCAGCATTTT. Amino acids: CASSLEARAFPNQPQHF.

This clonotype has ten or more counts. The chain uses TRBV11-3 and TRBJ2-2; 7 nucleotides align to TRBD1. V lost 5 bases to trimming and J lost 13 bases; unmatched junction nucleotides: 7. The germline V gene has CDR1 SGHNT and CDR2 YENEEA. The CDR3 spans 12 residues. The CDR3 DNA follows: TGTGCCAGCAGCCCCGACAGGGTACGGCTGTTTTTT. Translated: CASSPDRVRLFF. The variable domain in full, with the rest retrieved from reference TRBV11-3 and TRBJ2-2, is EAGVVQSPRYKIIEKKQPVAFWCNPISGHNTLYWYLQNLGQGPELLIRYENEEAVDDSQLPKDRFSAERLKGVDSTLKIQPAELGDSAVYLCASSPDRVRLFFGEGSRLTVL.

This clonotype was counted many times. The chain carries TRBV28 and TRBJ1-5; perhaps TRBD1 as D (5 bases). Trimming left V 7 bases short and J 6 bases short, with 16 bases between. The germline gives CDR1 MDHEN, CDR2 SYDVKM. The CDR3 is 14 residues long. CDR3 coding DNA: TGTGCCAGCACCGTCGGGACGGCGAGTCAGCCCCAGCATTTT. Translated: CASTVGTASQPQHF.

This clonotype came up many times. V gene TRBV20-1 combines with J gene TRBJ2-1; D unclear. CDR1 and CDR2 (germline): DFQATT, SNEGSKA (reference sequence). The CDR3 runs to 12 residues. V shed 0 bases and J shed 4 bases, with 4 bases lying between them. The CDR3 loop reads CSAREGYNEQFF. The CDR3 coding sequence is TGCAGTGCTAGAGAAGGGTACAATGAGCAGTTCTTC.

This clonotype has a count of ten or more. The rearrangement joins TRBV2 to TRBJ2-5; 9 bases match TRBD2. Trimming removed 6 bases from V and 7 bases from J; junction bases left unmatched: 15. CDR1 is SNHLY and CDR2 is FYNNEI in the germline V gene. The CDR3 spans 16 residues. DNA for the CDR3: TGTGCCAGCAGCCGACACGGACTAGCGACCCTAAGGACCCAGTACTTC. Translation: CASSRHGLATLRTQYF.